Listed here are 14 T cell receptor beta chains from one sample, sequenced in a study of blood T cell repertoires in COVID-19. TCRdb's copy holds only in-frame clones and misses some; the assay was immunoSEQ multiplex PCR. Of a few hundred thousand clones detected, 75% to 90% appear once; the ten largest clones hold approximately 6.5%. The sequenced sample consisted of peripheral blood. The receptor set was obtained from a woman aged 45-65 years with COVID-19, enrolled during active disease.

CDR3 residues: CASSLSGSGANVLTF. In nucleotides, the CDR3 is TGTGCCAGCAGCTTGTCAGGGTCTGGGGCCAACGTCCTGACTTTC. V gene TRBV11-2 combines with J gene TRBJ2-6; a possible D gene is TRBD1 (5 bases). With 3 bases removed from V and 1 base from J, the gap between germline ends came to 7 bases. The CDR3 is 15 residues long. CDR1 is SGHAT and CDR2 is FQNNGV in the germline V gene.

Of note for this clone: This sample also contains other DNA sequences that code for the same CDR3. The chain combines TRBV18 with TRBJ1-4; D is uncertain. The CDR3 spans 14 residues. The germline gives CDR1 KGHSH, CDR2 LQKENI. V was clipped by 6 bases and J by 2 bases, with 10 bases between them. This CDR3 reads CASSRSGTNEKLFF. The CDR3 region has the DNA TGTGCCAGCTCCCGGTCCGGTACTAATGAAAAACTGTTTTTT.

This chain connects TRBV9 to TRBJ1-2, with a weak D call TRBD1 (5 bases). This CDR3 spans 14 amino acids. CDR1 and CDR2 (germline): SGDLS, YYNGEE. With 3 bases removed from V and 2 bases from J, the gap between germline ends came to 11 bases. CDR3 sequence reads: CASSAPGVNYGYTF. Here the CDR3 DNA reads TGTGCCAGCAGCGCCCCGGGGGTCAACTATGGCTACACCTTC.

With respect to this clone: At the DNA level, this CDR3 is encoded by other sequences in the same sample as well. The chain combines TRBV7-2 with TRBJ2-5; D is possibly TRBD1 (5 bases). The CDR3 has 13 amino acids. Trimming cost V 2 bases and J 2 bases, with 6 bases left between them. Germline V lookup: CDR1 SGHTA, CDR2 FQGNSA. For the CDR3, the DNA is TGTGCCAGCAGCTTATACAGGCAAGAGACCCAGTACTTC. It is translated as CASSLYRQETQYF.

Notes on this clone: Within the sample, other DNA sequences also encode this same CDR3. The rearrangement uses TRBV6-5 and TRBJ1-5, with 9 bases fitting TRBD1. CDR3 length equals 13 residues. Looked up from germline, CDR1 is MNHEY and CDR2 is SVGAGI. With V trimmed by 7 bases and J by 4 bases, 2 bases remained unmatched. Written as DNA, the CDR3 is TGTGCCAGCAAAGGACAGGGGAATCAGCCCCAGCATTTT. This encodes CASKGQGNQPQHF.

The rearrangement links TRBV6-6 to TRBJ1-6, with D unclear. The CDR3 length is 14 residues. CDR1 is MNHNY, CDR2 SVGAGI, per germline (reference sequence). With 0 bases removed from V and 6 bases from J, the gap between germline ends came to 6 bases. DNA for the CDR3: TGTGCCAGCAGTTACTCTACGGTTAATTCACCCCTCCACTTT. It yields the protein CASSYSTVNSPLHF.

This clone was found once. The chain is built from TRBV7-8 and TRBJ1-6, with a tentative D call TRBD1 (5 bases). The CDR3 has 14 amino acids. Germline V gene lookup returns CDR1 SGHVS and CDR2 FQNEAQ. V was shortened by 5 bases and J by 7 bases, with 12 bases between the two germline ends. CDR3 region: CASSQTVGNSPLHF. The CDR3, as DNA: TGTGCCAGCAGCCAGACAGTGGGAAATTCACCCCTCCACTTT.

This chain links TRBV4-2 with TRBJ2-5, with 7 bases fitting TRBD1. This CDR3 is built from 17 residues. The V gene end was trimmed by 3 bases and the J gene end by 0 bases; junction bases not matched to a gene: 10. Germline CDR1 LGHNA, CDR2 YNFKEQ. For the CDR3, the DNA is TGTGCCAGCAGCCACCCCATCGACAGGGCCAACCAAGAGACCCAGTACTTC. Translation gives CASSHPIDRANQETQYF.

The chain joins TRBV20-1 to TRBJ2-1, with 12 bases identical to TRBD2. V dropped 2 bases and J dropped 14; count of bases not matched to a gene: 1. Germline CDR1 DFQATT, CDR2 SNEGSKA (reference sequence). The CDR3 has 11 residues. The CDR3, as DNA: TGCAGTGCTAGACTAGCGGGAGGGGAGTTCTTC. Protein sequence: CSARLAGGEFF.

The gene calls are TRBV6-6 and TRBJ2-1; 13 nucleotides agree with TRBD2. Losses at the gene ends were 5 bases for V and 3 bases for J; bases not matched to a gene: 7. This CDR3 has 17 residues. From germline, CDR1 is MNHNY and CDR2 SVGAGI (reference sequence). The CDR3 spells CASSRTSGRGFYNEQFF. CDR3 sequence (DNA): TGTGCCAGCAGTCGAACTAGCGGGAGGGGGTTCTACAATGAGCAGTTCTTC.

This sequence joins TRBV6-4 and TRBJ2-1; D is uncertain. V dropped 0 bases and J dropped 3 bases, with 12 bases sitting between them. Germline values: CDR1 MRHNA, CDR2 SNTAGT. The CDR3 runs 16 residues. DNA of the CDR3: TGTGCCAGCAGTGACTCGACTCCCTTCAGCTACAATGAGCAGTTCTTC. Residues: CASSDSTPFSYNEQFF.

The gene calls are TRBV2 and TRBJ2-1; D unclear. Germline loops: CDR1 SNHLY, CDR2 FYNNEI. The germline V and J ends were trimmed by 4 bases and 2 bases, with 15 bases remaining between them. The CDR3 has 16 residues. The CDR3 sequence is CASSVVVRWTYNEQFF. CDR3 coding DNA: TGTGCCAGCAGTGTTGTAGTGCGGTGGACCTACAATGAGCAGTTCTTC.

The chain employs TRBV6-6 and TRBJ2-7; 7 nucleotides match TRBD2. This CDR3 contains 14 residues. J was trimmed by 2 bases and V by 6 bases; bases with no gene match: 7. Germline CDR1 MNHNY, CDR2 SVGAGI (reference sequence). The CDR3 nucleotides read TGTGCCAGCAGCACTGGGAGGGTCCCCTACGAGCAGTACTTC. Encoded protein: CASSTGRVPYEQYF.

The chain employs TRBV7-8 and TRBJ2-7, with no clear D. Per germline, CDR1 SGHVS and CDR2 FQNEAQ. Trimming pared 1 base from V and 3 bases from J, leaving 10 bases between. This CDR3 has 14 amino acids. CDR3 region: CASSLEASLYEQYF. The CDR3 coding sequence is TGTGCCAGCAGCTTAGAAGCGAGCCTCTACGAGCAGTACTTC.